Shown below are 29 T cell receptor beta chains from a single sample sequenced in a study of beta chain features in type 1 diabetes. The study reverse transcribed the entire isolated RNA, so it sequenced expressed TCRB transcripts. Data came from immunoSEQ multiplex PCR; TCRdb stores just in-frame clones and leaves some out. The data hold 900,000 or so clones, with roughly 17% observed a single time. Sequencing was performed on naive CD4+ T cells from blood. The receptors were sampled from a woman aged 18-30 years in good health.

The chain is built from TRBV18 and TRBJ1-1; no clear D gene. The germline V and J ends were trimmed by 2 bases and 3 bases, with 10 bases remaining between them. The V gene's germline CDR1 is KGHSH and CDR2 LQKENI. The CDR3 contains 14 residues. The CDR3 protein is CASSPTARDTEAFF. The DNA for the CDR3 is TGTGCCAGCTCACCAACGGCCCGGGACACTGAAGCTTTCTTT.

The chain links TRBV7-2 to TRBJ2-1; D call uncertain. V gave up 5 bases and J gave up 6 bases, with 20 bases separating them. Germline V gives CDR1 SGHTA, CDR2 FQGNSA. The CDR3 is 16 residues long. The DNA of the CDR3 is TGTGCCAGCAGCCCCCTCTCGCGGAGACCCGGCAATGAGCAGTTCTTC. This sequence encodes CASSPLSRRPGNEQFF.

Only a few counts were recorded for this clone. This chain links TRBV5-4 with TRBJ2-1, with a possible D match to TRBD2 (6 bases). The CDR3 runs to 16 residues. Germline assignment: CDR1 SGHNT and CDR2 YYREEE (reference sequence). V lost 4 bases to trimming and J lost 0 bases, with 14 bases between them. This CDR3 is CASSPGRGSSYNEQFF. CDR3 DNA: TGTGCCAGCAGCCCGGGACGGGGGAGCTCCTACAATGAGCAGTTCTTC.

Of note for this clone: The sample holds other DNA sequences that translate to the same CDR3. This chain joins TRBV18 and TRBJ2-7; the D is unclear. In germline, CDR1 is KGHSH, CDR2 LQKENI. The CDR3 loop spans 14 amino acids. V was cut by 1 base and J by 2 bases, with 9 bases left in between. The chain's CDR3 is CASSPLTGTYEQYF. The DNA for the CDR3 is TGTGCCAGCTCACCACTAACGGGTACCTACGAGCAGTACTTC. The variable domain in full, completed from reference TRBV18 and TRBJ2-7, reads NAGVMQNPRHLVRRRGQEARLRCSPMKGHSHVYWYRQLPEEGLKFMVYLQKENIIDESGMPKERFSAEFPKEGPSILRIQQVVRGDSAAYFCASSPLTGTYEQYFGPGTRLTVT.

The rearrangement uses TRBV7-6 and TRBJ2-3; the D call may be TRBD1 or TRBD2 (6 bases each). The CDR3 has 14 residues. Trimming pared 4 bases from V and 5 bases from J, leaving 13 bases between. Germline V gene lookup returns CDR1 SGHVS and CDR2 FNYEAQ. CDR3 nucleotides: TGTGCCAGCAGCTCGGGGGCCCTCAGAGATACGCAGTATTTT. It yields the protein CASSSGALRDTQYF.

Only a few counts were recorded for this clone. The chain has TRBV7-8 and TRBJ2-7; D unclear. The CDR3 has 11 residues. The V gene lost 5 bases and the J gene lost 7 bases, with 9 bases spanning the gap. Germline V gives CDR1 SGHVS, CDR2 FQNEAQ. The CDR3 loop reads CASSIQVEQYF. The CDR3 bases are TGTGCCAGCAGCATACAAGTGGAGCAGTACTTC.

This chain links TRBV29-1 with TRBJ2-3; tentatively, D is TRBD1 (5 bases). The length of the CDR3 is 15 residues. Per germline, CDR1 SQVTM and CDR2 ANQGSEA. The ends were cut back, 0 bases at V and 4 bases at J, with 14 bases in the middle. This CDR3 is CSVEDGGRAPDTQYF. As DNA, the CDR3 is TGCAGCGTTGAAGACGGCGGCAGGGCTCCAGATACGCAGTATTTT.

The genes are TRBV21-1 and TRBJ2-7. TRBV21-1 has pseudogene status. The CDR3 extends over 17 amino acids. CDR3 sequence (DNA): TGTGCCAGCAGCAAATCGACTAGGGGGGAAGAGGAGTACGAGCAGTACTTC. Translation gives CASSKSTRGEEEYEQYF.

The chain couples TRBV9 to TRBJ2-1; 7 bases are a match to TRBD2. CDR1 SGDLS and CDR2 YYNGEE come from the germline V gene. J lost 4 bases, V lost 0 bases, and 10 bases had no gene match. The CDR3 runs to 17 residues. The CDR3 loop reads CASSVGIGTILYNEQFF. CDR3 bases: TGTGCCAGCAGCGTAGGAATCGGGACTATACTGTACAATGAGCAGTTCTTC.

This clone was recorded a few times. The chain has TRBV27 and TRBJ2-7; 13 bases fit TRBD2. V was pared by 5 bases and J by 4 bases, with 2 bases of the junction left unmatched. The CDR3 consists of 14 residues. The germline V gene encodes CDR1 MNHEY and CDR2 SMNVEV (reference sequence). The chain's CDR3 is CASSQTSGRYEQYF. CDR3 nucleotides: TGTGCCAGCAGTCAGACTAGCGGGAGGTACGAGCAGTACTTC.

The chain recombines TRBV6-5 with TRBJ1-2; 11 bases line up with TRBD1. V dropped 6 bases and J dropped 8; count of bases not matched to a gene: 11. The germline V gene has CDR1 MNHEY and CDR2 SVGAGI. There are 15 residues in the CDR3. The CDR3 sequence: CASSEPGQGALGYTF. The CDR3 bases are TGTGCCAGCAGCGAACCCGGACAGGGGGCTTTAGGCTACACCTTC.

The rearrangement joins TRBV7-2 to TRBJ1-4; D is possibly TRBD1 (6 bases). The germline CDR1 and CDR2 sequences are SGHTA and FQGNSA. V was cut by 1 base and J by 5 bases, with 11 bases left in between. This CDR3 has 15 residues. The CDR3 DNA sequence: TGTGCCAGCAGCTTAGTGGGGGGCCTCAATGAAAAACTGTTTTTT. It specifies CASSLVGGLNEKLFF.

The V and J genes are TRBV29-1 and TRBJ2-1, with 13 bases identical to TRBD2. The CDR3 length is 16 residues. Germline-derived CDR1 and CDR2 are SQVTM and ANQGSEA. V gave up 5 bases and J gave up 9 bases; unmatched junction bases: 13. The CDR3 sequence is CSVFARTSGRTGEQFF. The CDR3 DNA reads TGCAGCGTTTTCGCCCGGACTAGCGGGAGAACTGGTGAGCAGTTCTTC.

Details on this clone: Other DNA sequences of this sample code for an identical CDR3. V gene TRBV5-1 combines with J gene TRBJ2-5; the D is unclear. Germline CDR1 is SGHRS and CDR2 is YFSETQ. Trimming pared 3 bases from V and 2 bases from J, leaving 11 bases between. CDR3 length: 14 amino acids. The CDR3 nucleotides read TGCGCCAGCAGCTCCGGGCCTCTACAAGAGACCCAGTACTTC. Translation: CASSSGPLQETQYF.

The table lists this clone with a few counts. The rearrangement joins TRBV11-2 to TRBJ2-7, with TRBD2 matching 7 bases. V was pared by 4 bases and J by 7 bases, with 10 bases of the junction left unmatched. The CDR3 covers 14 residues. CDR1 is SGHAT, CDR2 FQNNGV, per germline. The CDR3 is CASSSSPGTKEQYF. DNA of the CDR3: TGTGCCAGCAGCTCGAGCCCCGGGACTAAAGAGCAGTACTTC.

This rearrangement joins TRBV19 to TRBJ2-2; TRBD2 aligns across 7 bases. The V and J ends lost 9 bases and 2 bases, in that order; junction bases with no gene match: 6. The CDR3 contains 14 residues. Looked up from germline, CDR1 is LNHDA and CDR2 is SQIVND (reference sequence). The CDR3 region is CASRREGNTGELFF. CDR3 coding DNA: TGTGCCAGCCGCAGGGAGGGCAACACCGGGGAGCTGTTTTTT.

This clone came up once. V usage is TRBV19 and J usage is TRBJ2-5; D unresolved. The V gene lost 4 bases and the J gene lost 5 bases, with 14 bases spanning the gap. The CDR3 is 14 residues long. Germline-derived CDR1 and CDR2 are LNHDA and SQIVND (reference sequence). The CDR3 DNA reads TGTGCCAGTAGTAGAACAGCTTTCCTGGAGACCCAGTACTTC. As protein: CASSRTAFLETQYF.

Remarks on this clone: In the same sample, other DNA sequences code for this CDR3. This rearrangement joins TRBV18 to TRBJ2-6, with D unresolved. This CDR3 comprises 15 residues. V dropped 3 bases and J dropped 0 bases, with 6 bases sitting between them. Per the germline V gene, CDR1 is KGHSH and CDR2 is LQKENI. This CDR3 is CASSPQNSGANVLTF. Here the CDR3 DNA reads TGTGCCAGCTCACCGCAGAACTCTGGGGCCAACGTCCTGACTTTC. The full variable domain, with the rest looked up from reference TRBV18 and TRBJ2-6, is NAGVMQNPRHLVRRRGQEARLRCSPMKGHSHVYWYRQLPEEGLKFMVYLQKENIIDESGMPKERFSAEFPKEGPSILRIQQVVRGDSAAYFCASSPQNSGANVLTFGAGSRLTVL.

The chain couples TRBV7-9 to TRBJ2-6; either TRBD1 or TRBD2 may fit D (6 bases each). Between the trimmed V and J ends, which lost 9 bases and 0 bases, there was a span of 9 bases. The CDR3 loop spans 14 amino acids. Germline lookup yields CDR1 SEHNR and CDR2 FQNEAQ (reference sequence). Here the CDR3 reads CARGGGSGANVLTF. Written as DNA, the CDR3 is TGTGCCAGAGGAGGGGGCTCTGGGGCCAACGTCCTGACTTTC.

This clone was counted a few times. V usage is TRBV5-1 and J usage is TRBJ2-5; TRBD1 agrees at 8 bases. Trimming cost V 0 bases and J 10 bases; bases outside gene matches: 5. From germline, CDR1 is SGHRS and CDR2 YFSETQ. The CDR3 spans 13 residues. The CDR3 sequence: CASSLDRGQGQYF. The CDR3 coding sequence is TGCGCCAGCAGCTTGGACCGAGGACAGGGCCAGTACTTC. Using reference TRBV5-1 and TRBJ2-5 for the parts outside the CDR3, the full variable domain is KAGVTQTPRYLIKTRGQQVTLSCSPISGHRSVSWYQQTPGQGLQFLFEYFSETQRNKGNFPGRFSGRQFSNSRSEMNVSTLELGDSALYLCASSLDRGQGQYFGPGTRLLVL.

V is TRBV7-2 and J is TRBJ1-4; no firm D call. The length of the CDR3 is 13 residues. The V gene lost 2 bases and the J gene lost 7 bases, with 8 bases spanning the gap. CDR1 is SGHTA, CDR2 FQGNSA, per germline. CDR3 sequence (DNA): TGTGCCAGCAGCTTAAGACTGGCTGAAAAACTGTTTTTT. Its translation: CASSLRLAEKLFF.

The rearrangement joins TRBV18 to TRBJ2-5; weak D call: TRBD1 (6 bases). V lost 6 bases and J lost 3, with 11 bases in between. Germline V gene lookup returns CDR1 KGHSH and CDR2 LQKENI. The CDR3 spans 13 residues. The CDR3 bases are TGTGCCAGCTCCCTTCGACAGGAAGAGACCCAGTACTTC. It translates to CASSLRQEETQYF.

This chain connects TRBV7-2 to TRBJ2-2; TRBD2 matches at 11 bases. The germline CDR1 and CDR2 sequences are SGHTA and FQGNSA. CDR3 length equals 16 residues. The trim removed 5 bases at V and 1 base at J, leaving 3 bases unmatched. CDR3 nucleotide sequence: TGTGCCAGCAGCATGACTAGCGGGGTGAACACCGGGGAGCTGTTTTTT. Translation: CASSMTSGVNTGELFF.

The DNA of the CDR3 is TGTGCCACCAGCAGAGTTACCGGGTTGAGGAATTCTGAGCAGTTCTTC. Amino acid sequence: CATSRVTGLRNSEQFF. The gene calls are TRBV15 and TRBJ2-1, with D uncertain. Germline V gene lookup returns CDR1 LNHNV and CDR2 YYDKDF (reference sequence). Trimming took off 1 base at V and 9 bases at J, with 19 bases between the two ends. CDR3 length: 16 residues.

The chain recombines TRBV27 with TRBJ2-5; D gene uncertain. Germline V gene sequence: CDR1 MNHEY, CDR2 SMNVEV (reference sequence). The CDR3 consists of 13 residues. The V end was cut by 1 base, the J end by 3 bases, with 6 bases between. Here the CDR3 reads CASSLYRKETQYF. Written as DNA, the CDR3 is TGTGCCAGCAGTTTATACCGCAAAGAGACCCAGTACTTC.

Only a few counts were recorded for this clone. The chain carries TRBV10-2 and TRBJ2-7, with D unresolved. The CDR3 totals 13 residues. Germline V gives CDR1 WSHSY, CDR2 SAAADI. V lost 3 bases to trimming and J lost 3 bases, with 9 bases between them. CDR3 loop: CASSDGGFYEQYF. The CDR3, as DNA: TGCGCCAGCAGTGATGGCGGATTCTACGAGCAGTACTTC.

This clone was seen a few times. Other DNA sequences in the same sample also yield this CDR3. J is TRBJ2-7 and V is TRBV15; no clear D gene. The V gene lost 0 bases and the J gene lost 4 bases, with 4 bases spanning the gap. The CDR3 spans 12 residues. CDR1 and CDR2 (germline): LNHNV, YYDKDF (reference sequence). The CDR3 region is CATSRDSYEQYF. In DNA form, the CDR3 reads TGTGCCACCAGCAGAGATTCGTACGAGCAGTACTTC.

CDR3 amino acids: CASSEEQGAVGYTF. The CDR3 nucleotides are TGTGCCAGCAGCGAGGAACAGGGGGCTGTCGGCTACACCTTC. V usage is TRBV2 and J usage is TRBJ1-2, with 9 bases fitting TRBD1. CDR1 is SNHLY, CDR2 FYNNEI, per germline. The junction had 10 bases not matched to a gene; V was cut back by 6 bases and J by 8 bases. The CDR3 is 14 amino acids.

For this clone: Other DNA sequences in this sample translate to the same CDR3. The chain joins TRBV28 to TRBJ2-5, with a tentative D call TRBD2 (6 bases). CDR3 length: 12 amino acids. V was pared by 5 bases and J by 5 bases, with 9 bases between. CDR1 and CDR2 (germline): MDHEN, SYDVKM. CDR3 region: CASSLLAETQYF. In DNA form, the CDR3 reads TGTGCCAGCAGTCTCCTAGCGGAGACCCAGTACTTC.